This T cell receptor beta chain was recovered during a study of blood T cell repertoires in COVID-19. Original handling: Amplification of reference gene primers was used by the study to estimate nucleated cell counts. The protocol was immunoSEQ multiplex PCR, while the TCRdb copy is restricted to in-frame clones and leaves out a portion. V and J calls and clone size follow that table, whereas D and trimming were derived from the DNA. The sample has around 300,000 clones, 80% to 90% seen once; the top ten hold over 4.5%. The clonotype originates from a man aged 25 to 45 who had recovered from COVID-19. Specimen: PBMCs or T cells enriched from blood (not recorded which).

The CDR3 nucleotides read TGTGCCTGGAGTATGGTGACAGGGGGCACAGATACGCAGTATTTT. Amino acid sequence: CAWSMVTGGTDTQYF. V and J are TRBV30 and TRBJ2-3; 8 bases match TRBD1. In germline, CDR1 is GTSNPN, CDR2 SVGIG (reference sequence). J was trimmed by 1 base and V by 2 bases; bases with no gene match: 5. The CDR3 has 15 residues.